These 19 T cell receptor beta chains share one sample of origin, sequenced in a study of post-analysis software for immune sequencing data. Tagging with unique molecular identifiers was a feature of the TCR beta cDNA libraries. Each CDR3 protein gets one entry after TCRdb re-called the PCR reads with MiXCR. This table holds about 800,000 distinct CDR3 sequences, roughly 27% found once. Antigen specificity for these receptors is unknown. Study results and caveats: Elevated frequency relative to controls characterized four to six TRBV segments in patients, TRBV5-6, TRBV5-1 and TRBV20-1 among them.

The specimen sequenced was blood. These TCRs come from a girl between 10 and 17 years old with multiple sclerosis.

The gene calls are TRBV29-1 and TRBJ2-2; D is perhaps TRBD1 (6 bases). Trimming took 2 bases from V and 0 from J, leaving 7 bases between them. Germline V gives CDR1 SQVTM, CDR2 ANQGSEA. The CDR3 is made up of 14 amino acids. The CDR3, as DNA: TGCAGCGTTGAACGACAGGCGAACACCGGGGAGCTGTTTTTT. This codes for CSVERQANTGELFF.

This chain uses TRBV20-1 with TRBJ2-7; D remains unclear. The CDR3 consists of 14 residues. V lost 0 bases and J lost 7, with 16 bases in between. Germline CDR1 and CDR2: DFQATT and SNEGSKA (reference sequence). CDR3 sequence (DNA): TGCAGTGCTAGAGAGCTGGTTAAAGGAAATGAGCAGTACTTC. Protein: CSARELVKGNEQYF.

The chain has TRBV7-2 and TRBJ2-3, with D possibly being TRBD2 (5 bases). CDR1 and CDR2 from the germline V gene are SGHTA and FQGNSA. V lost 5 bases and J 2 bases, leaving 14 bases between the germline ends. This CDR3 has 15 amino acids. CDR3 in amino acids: CASSERSGITDTQYF. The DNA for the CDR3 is TGTGCCAGCAGCGAAAGGTCCGGGATCACAGATACGCAGTATTTT.

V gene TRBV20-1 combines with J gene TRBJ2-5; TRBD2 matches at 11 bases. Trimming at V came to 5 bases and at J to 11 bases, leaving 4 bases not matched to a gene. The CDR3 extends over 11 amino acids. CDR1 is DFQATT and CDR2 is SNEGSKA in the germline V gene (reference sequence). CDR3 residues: CSAGTSGQQYF. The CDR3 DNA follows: TGCAGTGCTGGGACTAGCGGACAGCAGTACTTC.

The CDR3 spells CSAGGQGIFNQPQHF. DNA of the CDR3: TGCAGTGCTGGGGGACAGGGAATTTTTAATCAGCCCCAGCATTTT. The chain couples TRBV20-1 to TRBJ1-5; 9 bases are shared with TRBD1. CDR1 is DFQATT, CDR2 SNEGSKA, per germline (reference sequence). CDR3 size: 15 residues. V lost 5 bases, J lost 4 bases, and 9 bases stayed unmatched.

CDR3: CASSYEGTGREAFF. The CDR3 DNA sequence: TGTGCCAGCAGTTACGAGGGGACAGGGCGTGAAGCTTTCTTT. The J gene is TRBJ1-1, the V gene TRBV6-6, with 9 positions matching TRBD1. The V gene end was trimmed by 2 bases and the J gene end by 7 bases; junction bases not matched to a gene: 5. This CDR3 region has 14 residues. CDR1 is MNHNY and CDR2 is SVGAGI in the germline V gene (reference sequence).

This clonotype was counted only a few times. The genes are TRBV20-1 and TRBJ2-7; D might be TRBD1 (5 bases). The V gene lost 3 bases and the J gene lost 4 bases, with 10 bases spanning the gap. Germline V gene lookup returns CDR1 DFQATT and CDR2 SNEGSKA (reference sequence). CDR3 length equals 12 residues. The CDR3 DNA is TGCAGTGCTAGGCTTCAGGGTTACGAGCAGTACTTC. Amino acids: CSARLQGYEQYF.

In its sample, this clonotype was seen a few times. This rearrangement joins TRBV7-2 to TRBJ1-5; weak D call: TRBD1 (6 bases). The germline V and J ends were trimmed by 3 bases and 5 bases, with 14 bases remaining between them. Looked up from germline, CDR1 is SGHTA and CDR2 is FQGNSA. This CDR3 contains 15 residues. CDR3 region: CASSFLSGVHQPQHF. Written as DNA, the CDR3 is TGTGCCAGCAGCTTCCTCTCAGGGGTTCATCAGCCCCAGCATTTT. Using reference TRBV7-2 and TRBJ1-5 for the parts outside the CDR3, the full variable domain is GAGVSQSPSNKVTEKGKDVELRCDPISGHTALYWYRQSLGQGLEFLIYFQGNSAPDKSGLPSDRFSAERTGGSVSTLTIQRTQQEDSAVYLCASSFLSGVHQPQHFGDGTRLSIL.

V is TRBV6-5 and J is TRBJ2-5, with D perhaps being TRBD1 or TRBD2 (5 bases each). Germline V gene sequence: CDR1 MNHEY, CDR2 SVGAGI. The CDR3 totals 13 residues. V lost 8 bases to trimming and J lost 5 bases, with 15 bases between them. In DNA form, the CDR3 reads TGTGCCAGCGGCCGGGACCCCCGGGAGACCCAGTACTTC. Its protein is CASGRDPRETQYF.

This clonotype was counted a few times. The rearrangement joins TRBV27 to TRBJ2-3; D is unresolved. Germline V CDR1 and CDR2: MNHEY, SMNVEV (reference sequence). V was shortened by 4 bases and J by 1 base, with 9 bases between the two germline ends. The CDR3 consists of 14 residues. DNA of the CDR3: TGTGCCAGCAGTTCCCTAGAGCGCACAGATACGCAGTATTTT. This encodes CASSSLERTDTQYF.

CDR3 coding DNA: TGTGCCAGCAGTGGAGATCTAGGGGGGTTTTCGAGCTACACCTTC. It encodes CASSGDLGGFSSYTF. The chain is built from TRBV12-3 or TRBV12-4 and TRBJ1-2; TRBD1 might be the D (6 bases). V dropped 5 bases and J dropped 9 bases, with 22 bases sitting between them. The CDR3 totals 15 residues.

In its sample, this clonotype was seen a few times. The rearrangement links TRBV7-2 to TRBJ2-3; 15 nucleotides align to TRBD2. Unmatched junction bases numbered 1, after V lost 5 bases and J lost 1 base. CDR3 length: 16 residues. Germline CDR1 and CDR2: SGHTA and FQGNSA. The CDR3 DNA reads TGTGCCAGCAGCCGGACTAGCGGGAGGGGCACAGATACGCAGTATTTT. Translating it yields CASSRTSGRGTDTQYF.

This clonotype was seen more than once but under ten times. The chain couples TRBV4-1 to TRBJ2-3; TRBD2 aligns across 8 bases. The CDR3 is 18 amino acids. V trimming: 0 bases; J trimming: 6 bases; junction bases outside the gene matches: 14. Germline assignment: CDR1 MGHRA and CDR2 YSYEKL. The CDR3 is CASSQDGVSGAAGDTQYF. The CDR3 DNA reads TGCGCCAGCAGCCAAGATGGCGTTAGCGGGGCCGCAGGGGATACGCAGTATTTT.

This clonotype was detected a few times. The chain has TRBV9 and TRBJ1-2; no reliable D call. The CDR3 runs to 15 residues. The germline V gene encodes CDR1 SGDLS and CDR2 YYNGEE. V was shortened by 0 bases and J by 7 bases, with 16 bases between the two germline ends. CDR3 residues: CASSVGTVGVSGYTF. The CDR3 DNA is TGTGCCAGCAGCGTAGGTACCGTCGGGGTTTCTGGCTACACCTTC.

The CDR3 DNA reads as TGCGCCAGCAGGAGGGGGGCGGACACTGAAGCTTTCTTT. Amino acid sequence: CASRRGADTEAFF. The chain joins TRBV5-1 to TRBJ1-1; weak D call: TRBD1 (6 bases). Trimming left V 5 bases short and J 3 bases short, with 11 bases between. This CDR3 contains 13 residues. Germline CDR1 reads SGHRS; CDR2 reads YFSETQ.

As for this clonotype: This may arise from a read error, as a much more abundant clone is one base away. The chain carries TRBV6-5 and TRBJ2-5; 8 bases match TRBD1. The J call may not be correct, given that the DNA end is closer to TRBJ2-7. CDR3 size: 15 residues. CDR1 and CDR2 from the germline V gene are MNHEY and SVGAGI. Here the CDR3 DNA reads TGTGCCAGCAGCGCCCCCCGGGGACAGGCCTACGAGCAGTACTTC. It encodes CASSAPRGQAYEQYF.

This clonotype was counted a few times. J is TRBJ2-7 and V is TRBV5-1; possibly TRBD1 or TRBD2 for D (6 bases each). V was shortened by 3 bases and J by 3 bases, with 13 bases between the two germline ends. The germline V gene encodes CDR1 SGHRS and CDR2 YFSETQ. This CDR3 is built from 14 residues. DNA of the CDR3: TGCGCCAGCAGCTCCCGGGGGCGAAACTACGAGCAGTACTTC. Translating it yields CASSSRGRNYEQYF.

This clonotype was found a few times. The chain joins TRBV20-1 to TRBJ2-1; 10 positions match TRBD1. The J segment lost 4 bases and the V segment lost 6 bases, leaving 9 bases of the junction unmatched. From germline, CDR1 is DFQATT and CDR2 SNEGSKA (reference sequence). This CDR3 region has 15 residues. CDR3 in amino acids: CSAPIRDRGYNEQFF. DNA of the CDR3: TGCAGTGCCCCCATTCGGGACAGGGGTTACAATGAGCAGTTCTTC.

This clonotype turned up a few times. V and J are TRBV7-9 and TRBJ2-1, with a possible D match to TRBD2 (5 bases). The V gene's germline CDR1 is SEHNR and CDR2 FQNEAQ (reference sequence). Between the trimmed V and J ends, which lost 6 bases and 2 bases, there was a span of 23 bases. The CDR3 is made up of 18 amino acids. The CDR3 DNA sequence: TGTGCCAGCAGAGATGAGGCGGGCCTAAGGATTCCCTACAATGAGCAGTTCTTC. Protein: CASRDEAGLRIPYNEQFF.